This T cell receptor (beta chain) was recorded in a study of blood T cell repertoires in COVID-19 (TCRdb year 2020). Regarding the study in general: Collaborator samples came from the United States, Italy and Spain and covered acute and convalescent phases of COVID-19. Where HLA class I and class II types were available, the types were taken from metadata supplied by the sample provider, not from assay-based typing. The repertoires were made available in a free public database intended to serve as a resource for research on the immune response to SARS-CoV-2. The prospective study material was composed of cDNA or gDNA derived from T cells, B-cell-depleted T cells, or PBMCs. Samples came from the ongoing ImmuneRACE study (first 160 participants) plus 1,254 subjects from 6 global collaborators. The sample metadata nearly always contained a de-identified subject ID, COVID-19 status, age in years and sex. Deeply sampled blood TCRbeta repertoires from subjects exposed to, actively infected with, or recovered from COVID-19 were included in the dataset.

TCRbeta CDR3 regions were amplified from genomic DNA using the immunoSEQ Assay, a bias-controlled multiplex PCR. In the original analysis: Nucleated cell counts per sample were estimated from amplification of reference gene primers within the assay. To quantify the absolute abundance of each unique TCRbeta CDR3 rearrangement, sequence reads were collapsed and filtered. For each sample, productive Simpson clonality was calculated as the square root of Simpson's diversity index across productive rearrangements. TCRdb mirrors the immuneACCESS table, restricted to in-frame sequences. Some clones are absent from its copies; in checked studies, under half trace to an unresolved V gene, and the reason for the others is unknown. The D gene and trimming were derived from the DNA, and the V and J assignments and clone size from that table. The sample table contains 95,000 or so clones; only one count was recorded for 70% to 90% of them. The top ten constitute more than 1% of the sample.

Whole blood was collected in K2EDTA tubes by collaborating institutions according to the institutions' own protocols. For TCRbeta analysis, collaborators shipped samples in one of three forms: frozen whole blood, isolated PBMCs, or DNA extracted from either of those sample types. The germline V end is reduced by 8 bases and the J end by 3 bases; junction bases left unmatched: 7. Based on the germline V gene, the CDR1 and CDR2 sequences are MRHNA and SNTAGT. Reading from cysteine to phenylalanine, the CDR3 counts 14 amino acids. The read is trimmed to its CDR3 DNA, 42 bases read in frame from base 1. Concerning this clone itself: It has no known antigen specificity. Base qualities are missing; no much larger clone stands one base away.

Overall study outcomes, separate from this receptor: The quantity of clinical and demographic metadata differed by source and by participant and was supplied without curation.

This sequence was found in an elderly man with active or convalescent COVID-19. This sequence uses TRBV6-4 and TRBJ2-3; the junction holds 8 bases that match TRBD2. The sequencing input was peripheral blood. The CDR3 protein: CASGVLAVTDTQYF. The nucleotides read TGTGCCAGCGGTGTACTAGCGGTTACAGATACGCAGTATTTT.